Listed here are 16 T cell receptor beta chains from one sample, sequenced in a study of CD8+ T cells in alopecia areata. Collection of lesional scalp punch biopsies and peripheral blood was performed in alopecia areata patients. Sequencing relied on a cDNA template that was reverse transcribed from extracted RNA. Sequenced by immunoSEQ multiplex PCR; TCRdb stores in-frame clones only, minus some. The table shows over 15,000 clones, with 60% occurring only once. The sample was skin. Receptor source: a human donor with alopecia areata.

The rearrangement joins TRBV11-2 to TRBJ2-5; D call uncertain. In germline, CDR1 is SGHAT, CDR2 FQNNGV. V dropped 1 base and J dropped 5 bases, with 20 bases sitting between them. This CDR3 has 17 residues. The CDR3 coding sequence is TGTGCCAGCAGCTTAGGCTATCCCAGTTTCGAATGGGAGACCCAGTACTTC. Protein: CASSLGYPSFEWETQYF. The complete variable domain, with remaining parts taken from reference TRBV11-2 and TRBJ2-5, reads EAGVAQSPRYKIIEKRQSVAFWCNPISGHATLYWYQQILGQGPKLLIQFQNNGVVDDSQLPKDRFSAERLKGVDSTLKIQPAKLEDSAVYLCASSLGYPSFEWETQYFGPGTRLLVL.

This clone was detected a few times. V usage is TRBV28 and J usage is TRBJ2-6; D unresolved. Germline V gives CDR1 MDHEN, CDR2 SYDVKM. Deletions cut 2 bases from V and 0 bases from J, with 2 bases between. This CDR3 has 14 amino acids. As DNA, the CDR3 is TGTGCCAGCAGTTTACGCTCTGGGGCCAACGTCCTGACTTTC. It encodes CASSLRSGANVLTF.

This chain connects TRBV19 to TRBJ2-5; no clear D. From germline, CDR1 is LNHDA and CDR2 SQIVND (reference sequence). V was pared by 6 bases and J by 0 bases, with 14 bases between. This CDR3 has 15 amino acids. In nucleotides, the CDR3 is TGTGCCAGTAGCCCCTATCCGGGCCACCAAGAGACCCAGTACTTC. Translation: CASSPYPGHQETQYF.

Only a few counts were recorded for this clone. The chain has TRBV27 and TRBJ1-5; 8 bases are a match to TRBD1. Trimming at V came to 6 bases and at J to 0 bases, leaving 10 bases not matched to a gene. CDR3 size: 17 residues. The germline V gene encodes CDR1 MNHEY and CDR2 SMNVEV (reference sequence). In DNA form, the CDR3 reads TGTGCCAGCAGCCCACTACAGGGGGTTTATAGCAATCAGCCCCAGCATTTT. Amino acids: CASSPLQGVYSNQPQHF.

The chain uses TRBV28 and TRBJ2-1; TRBD1 might be the D (5 bases). Trimming cost V 5 bases and J 6 bases, with 14 bases left between them. This CDR3 is built from 14 residues. CDR1 is MDHEN and CDR2 is SYDVKM in the germline V gene. CDR3: CASSHQDSINEQFF. The CDR3 region has the DNA TGTGCCAGCAGTCACCAAGACAGCATCAATGAGCAGTTCTTC. The full variable domain, its missing parts supplied by reference TRBV28 and TRBJ2-1, is DVKVTQSSRYLVKRTGEKVFLECVQDMDHENMFWYRQDPGLGLRLIYFSYDVKMKEKGDIPEGYSVSREKKERFSLILESASTNQTSMYLCASSHQDSINEQFFGPGTRLTVL.

This clone was counted a single time. The J gene is TRBJ2-7, the V gene TRBV28, with TRBD2 identical over 8 bases. The CDR3 consists of 17 residues. Germline loops: CDR1 MDHEN, CDR2 SYDVKM. V shed 5 bases, J shed 2 bases, and the junction held 14 bases outside the gene matches. CDR3 DNA sequence: TGTGCCAGCAGTCCCCGGGGTAGCGGGAACCCCCCCTACGAGCAGTACTTC. The encoded protein is CASSPRGSGNPPYEQYF.

The chain links TRBV5-1 to TRBJ1-4, with D unclear. This CDR3 spans 14 amino acids. Deletions cut 0 bases from V and 8 bases from J, with 11 bases between. Per germline, CDR1 SGHRS and CDR2 YFSETQ. DNA of the CDR3: TGCGCCAGCAGCTTGGGGGTCCTTGGCGAAAAACTGTTTTTT. Encoded protein: CASSLGVLGEKLFF.

The chain carries TRBV6-5 and TRBJ2-1; D assignment may be TRBD1 or TRBD2 (6 bases each). The ends were cut back, 0 bases at V and 4 bases at J, with 13 bases in the middle. The CDR3 has 16 amino acids. In germline, CDR1 is MNHEY, CDR2 SVGAGI. The CDR3 loop reads CASSYSRDTFYNEQFF. The CDR3 bases are TGTGCCAGCAGTTACTCGCGGGACACTTTTTACAATGAGCAGTTCTTC.

This sequence joins TRBV6-1 and TRBJ2-5; 9 bases match TRBD2. This CDR3 has 15 amino acids. Germline V gene lookup returns CDR1 MNHNS and CDR2 SASEGT. V shed 4 bases and J 4 bases; nucleotides not matched to a gene: 7. CDR3 DNA sequence: TGTGCCAGCAGTGGGACTAGCGCGCCCCGAGAGACCCAGTACTTC. Its protein is CASSGTSAPRETQYF.

V gene TRBV9 combines with J gene TRBJ2-1; 8 bases are shared with TRBD2. Germline V gene lookup returns CDR1 SGDLS and CDR2 YYNGEE. V trimming: 3 bases; J trimming: 8 bases; junction bases outside the gene matches: 10. There are 15 residues in the CDR3. CDR3 region: CASSGSRLAIDEQFF. CDR3 coding DNA: TGTGCCAGCAGCGGGTCGAGACTAGCGATAGATGAGCAGTTCTTC.

The chain employs TRBV6-5 and TRBJ1-6; D unclear. The CDR3 has 16 residues. With 0 bases removed from V and 6 bases from J, the gap between germline ends came to 12 bases. Germline CDR1 MNHEY, CDR2 SVGAGI. Here the CDR3 reads CASSYSRSGRNSPLHF. The CDR3 nucleotides are TGTGCCAGCAGTTACTCGAGGTCGGGTCGTAATTCACCCCTCCACTTT.

V gene TRBV7-2 combines with J gene TRBJ2-7, with TRBD2 matching 13 bases. Germline-derived CDR1 and CDR2 are SGHTA and FQGNSA. The CDR3 length is 17 residues. The V and J ends lost 5 bases and 0 bases, in that order; junction bases with no gene match: 7. CDR3 DNA: TGTGCCAGCAGCAAGGAGCGGACTAGCGGGAGCTCCTACGAGCAGTACTTC. As protein: CASSKERTSGSSYEQYF.

This clone is classed as medium-sized (0.01 to 0.1%). This chain connects TRBV11-2 to TRBJ2-4; D is ambiguous. The germline V gene encodes CDR1 SGHAT and CDR2 FQNNGV. The CDR3 spans 13 residues. Between the trimmed V and J ends, which lost 5 bases and 6 bases, there was a span of 11 bases. The CDR3 DNA reads TGTGCCAGCAGCCCTGGTTGGGCAAACATTCAGTACTTC. Its translation: CASSPGWANIQYF. Using reference TRBV11-2 and TRBJ2-4 for the parts outside the CDR3, the full variable domain is EAGVAQSPRYKIIEKRQSVAFWCNPISGHATLYWYQQILGQGPKLLIQFQNNGVVDDSQLPKDRFSAERLKGVDSTLKIQPAKLEDSAVYLCASSPGWANIQYFGAGTRLSVL.

This chain connects TRBV5-6 to TRBJ1-5; D might be TRBD1 (5 bases). The CDR3 is made up of 15 amino acids. Looked up from germline, CDR1 is SGHDT and CDR2 is YYEEEE. Trimming took off 4 bases at V and 4 bases at J, with 15 bases between the two ends. CDR3 DNA: TGTGCCAGCAGCACCAGGGACTGGGGGAATCAGCCCCAGCATTTT. Amino acids: CASSTRDWGNQPQHF.

The chain links TRBV28 to TRBJ1-1; D may be TRBD1 (6 bases). The CDR3 is 16 residues long. V lost 7 bases and J lost 1, with 19 bases in between. CDR1 is MDHEN, CDR2 SYDVKM, per germline. The DNA for the CDR3 is TGTGCCAGCACCGTCTCGAGGGTCAGGGGGAACACTGAAGCTTTCTTT. It yields the protein CASTVSRVRGNTEAFF.

This clone appeared once. CDR3 in amino acids: CASSYGDRANEKLFF. In nucleotides, the CDR3 is TGTGCCAGCAGTTACGGGGACAGGGCTAATGAAAAACTGTTTTTT. The genes are TRBV6-5 and TRBJ1-4, with 9 nucleotides matching TRBD1. Germline V CDR1 and CDR2: MNHEY, SVGAGI. This CDR3 contains 15 residues. V trimming: 2 bases; J trimming: 3 bases; junction bases outside the gene matches: 1.